This T cell receptor beta chain derives from a study of human T cells and chemical hapten exposure. Many counts were recorded for this clonotype. Time point specified: healthy volunteer bleed at 6 weeks. Extraction yielded total RNA from whole blood (unfractionated). For the library, individual cDNA molecules each received unique molecular identifiers. TCRdb fed the RACE reads into MiXCR, producing one record per CDR3 protein. The table has some 65,000 distinct CDR3 sequences, approximately 6.2% seen once. The sequence derives from a female donor in good health. Some clones in this sample may be carry-over from other donors' samples. The sample consisted of whole blood.

CDR3 bases: TGTGCCAGCAGCTTAGAGAACGGACTAGCGGGGCTAGAGACCCAGTACTTC. Translation: CASSLENGLAGLETQYF. This rearrangement joins TRBV7-9 to TRBJ2-5, with 12 bases identical to TRBD2. CDR3 length equals 17 residues. V shed 1 base, J shed 4 bases, and the junction held 7 bases outside the gene matches. From germline, CDR1 is SEHNR and CDR2 FQNEAQ (reference sequence).